What follows describes a single T cell receptor beta chain. TCRdb keeps only in-frame clones here, not all; method: immunoSEQ multiplex PCR. The sample includes 60,000 to 70,000 clones, roughly nine tenths of them seen just once. The record originates from a study of OX40 agonist ivuxolimab in advanced cancers. V lost 1 base and J lost 3, with 20 bases in between. The CDR3 contains 17 residues. The germline V gene has CDR1 SGHTS and CDR2 YDEGEE. The genes are TRBV5-8 and TRBJ2-7; D is possibly TRBD1 or TRBD2 (6 bases each). This clonotype was obtained from an adult with an advanced solid tumor such as melanoma, head and neck, liver or kidney cancer. The sequenced sample was CD4+ or CD8+ T cells sorted from blood, obtained in a trial of the OX40 agonist ivuxolimab. The CDR3 loop is CASSLIGRGGFDYEQYF. The CDR3 DNA reads TGTGCCAGCAGCTTGATAGGGAGAGGGGGGTTTGACTACGAGCAGTACTTC.